Sequencing of this TCR beta chain was carried out in a study of Ad26.COV2.S vaccination and SARS-CoV-2 variants. Study in general: Ad26.COV2.S was injected intramuscularly once or twice, 56 days apart. Findings and limits, study-wide: Spike-specific TCR breadth in vaccine recipients exceeded that seen in placebo recipients. Estimates derived from TCR breadth and depth analyses may have underestimated total T cell responses.

Treatment described: roughly 19 received Ad26.COV2.S at low or high dose, single or two shots; 5 received placebo; per-sample allocation not given. The study sampled participants on day 63 after the first vaccine or placebo injection. A Boston donor was an adult aged 18-55 years. CDR1 MNHEY and CDR2 SVGAGI come from the germline V gene. This CDR3 spans 13 amino acids. V was shortened by 8 bases and J by 5 bases, with 15 bases between the two germline ends. Comment on this clone: What it binds is unknown.

Profiling relied on immunoSEQ multiplex PCR, and the TCRdb table lists in-frame clones only, not all of them. The data show roughly 350,000 clones, around nine tenths seen once. This chain uses TRBV6-5 with TRBJ1-1; no reliable D call. This clonotype was sampled from a person between 18 and 60 years old who received the Ad26.COV2.S COVID-19 vaccine or a placebo. The sample consisted of peripheral blood, taken in a trial of Ad26.COV2.S vaccine versus placebo. The CDR3 nucleotides read TGTGCCAGCGCCGACGGAGTTGGGACTGAAGCTTTCTTT. This encodes CASADGVGTEAFF.